This T cell receptor (beta chain) derives from a study of T cell repertoires in cytomegalovirus infection. The overall study: Evidence of both CMV infection and a matching HLA type came from public TCR beta signatures.

Whole-study results and caveats: CMV-specific HLA-C-restricted TCR beta clonotypes dominated the ex vivo response. Individuals carrying CMV plus the relevant HLA were identified by cumulative frequency of public TCR beta families.

This clonotype was found many times. The antigen is undetermined. TCRdb processed the reads anew with MiXCR; each CDR3 protein has one entry. In the table there are 250,000 or so distinct CDR3 sequences, 15% to 20% of which are singletons. The CDR3 extends over 13 amino acids. The germline V gene has CDR1 SGHAT and CDR2 FQDESV (reference sequence). V gave up 4 bases and J gave up 5 bases, with 12 bases separating them. The genes are TRBV11-1 and TRBJ2-7; D possibly corresponds to TRBD1 (5 bases). The clonotype originates from a human donor in good health (CMV status not recorded). Some clones in this sample may be carry-over from other donors' samples. The sequenced sample consisted of CD8+ T cells from PBMCs. This chain's CDR3 is CASSSQQGNEQYF. For the CDR3, the DNA is TGTGCCAGCAGCTCCCAGCAGGGTAACGAGCAGTACTTC.